This TCR beta chain was identified in a study of cytomegalovirus exposure and HLA in healthy donors (dated by TCRdb to 2016 to 2017). In the study overall: According to an earlier analysis of 587 of the donors, some 170 million T cells yielded 95 million to 140 million unique TCR beta sequences and approximately 280 Gb of sequence data. A separate validation cohort of approximately 130 different subjects was used in addition to the approximately 670-subject first cohort. Rather than using new phenotypic data, the later analysis identified candidate immune exposures from TCR beta sequences and from how often those sequences occurred across donors. Across some 400 genotyped donors of the cohort, an average of roughly 230,000 unique TCR beta nucleotide sequences per donor were sequenced, and around 19% of those sequences were non-productive. Every repertoire in the discovery cohort had been generated on one and the same sequencing platform. Donor age, sex, ethnicity and CMV serostatus were collected together with the repertoire data. The genetic ancestry cluster associated with self-reported Caucasian donors included 81% of the roughly 400 genotyped donors. Approximately 310 gigabases of sequencing data and 78 million or so unique TCR sequences were included in an early release covering 500 to 750 HLA-typed donors. An earlier analysis of a few hundred of the donors applied high-throughput TCR beta sequencing to assess whether each TCR beta V gene segment acted as functional or pseudogenic. A later genetic analysis took genome-wide SNP genotypes for 398 of the 666 donors and used that subset as a discovery cohort. Using immunosequencing, the study profiled T cell repertoires from 666 subjects and related those repertoires to cytomegalovirus serostatus. Typing coverage differed by locus: A, B, C, DRB1 and DQB1 were typed in roughly 629-640 donors, DQA1 in around 500, DPA1 in 600 to 610, and DPB1 in around 490. The study was designed to test whether signatures of past pathogen exposure could be identified by cataloging public T cell receptors. Class I and class II HLA loci were covered by the typing at four-digit resolution. To study patterns of TCR occurrence, a later analysis re-analyzed previously published TCR beta repertoires from around 700 donors and added high-resolution HLA genotyping. High-throughput TCR immunosequencing, statistical association of individual TCRs with disease status, and machine learning were combined to predict cytomegalovirus infection status. Because of strong linkage in the cohort, roughly five DR-DQ haplotypes were treated as single units for association and clustering.

Study-wide findings and limitations: In a later analysis, most CMV-associated TCR beta chains were found to appear HLA-restricted, with HLA associations seemingly driven largely by CMV exposure. The earlier analysis of approximately 540 of the donors excluded seventeen rarely observed V segments, including chromosome 9 orphons, because counts were too low. The presence/absence analyses assumed that sequencing depth was roughly uniform across donors, and that assumption may not be true. A further reported finding was that TCR beta sequences accurately predicted the HLA-A and HLA-B alleles for most subjects in the first cohort. According to the authors, the approach could potentially be generalized to other disease states and immunological phenotypes. Most TCR sequences were observed very rarely across donors, whereas some public TCRs were present in many individuals. The cohort was sequenced for TCR beta chains only, and without alpha or paired-chain data the features that could be detected were limited. According to a later analysis, parvovirus B19, influenza, CMV and Epstein-Barr virus appeared linked to several top co-occurrence clusters. Strong co-occurrence of HLA alleles, especially DR and DQ, made assigning TCR associations to individual alleles difficult. Correlated functional status among segregating V segments might reflect linkage disequilibrium, but an unknown experimental factor could not be ruled out. The study listed 164 TCR beta chains as associated with cytomegalovirus. In a later genetic analysis, a missense DCLRE1C variant was associated with V-gene and J-gene trimming of TCR beta chains, and the association was replicated in an independent cohort. Specific HLA alleles were associated with 15,000 to 20,000 TCR beta sequences at a false discovery rate of 0.05 in a later analysis. CMV serostatus was the only immune exposure information available for the cohort. Compared with equally common non-associated chains, HLA-associated TCR beta chains in a later analysis were more clonally expanded and had lower generation probabilities. In both the original and validation cohorts, the classifier was reported to diagnose cytomegalovirus status with high specificity and sensitivity. In a later analysis, TCR association rates were found to vary across HLA loci, with the most associated TCRs seen for DRB1 alleles and the fewest for HLA-C alleles. The sequencing pipeline was judged likely to have produced a cluster of highly shared sequence variants as a technical artifact. In vitro tests confirmed that a few of the cytomegalovirus-associated TCR beta chains recognize cytomegalovirus antigens. Compared with the roughly 670-donor mean, donors in an Asian-associated ancestry cluster had fewer N-insertions in productive TCRs, according to a later genetic analysis. In an earlier analysis of around 600 of the donors, most TCR beta V segments appeared in productive rearrangements about 87% or about 30% of the time, broadly matching IMGT annotations. Because some donors lacked HLA typing at each locus, the association tests relied only on the typed subset.

In total, 630 or so healthy bone marrow donors made up the cohort. Cohort members were all nominally healthy when sampled, although unrecorded immune exposures were likely present. The donor tested CMV seronegative, placing the donor among the roughly 350 seronegative members of the cohort. Each donor provided a peripheral blood sample, and peripheral blood mononuclear cells were used for TCR beta sequencing. Genomic DNA extraction from the blood cell samples was performed with the Qiagen DNeasy Blood Extraction Kit. A remark on this clone: This clone's antigen is unknown. The record has no base qualities; no much larger clone is one base away.

Preparation of the library involved the immunoSEQ multiplex PCR assay. A mixture of 60 forward primers for TCR Vbeta segments and 13 reverse primers for TCR Jbeta segments was used in the multiplex PCR. A multiplex PCR assay on genomic DNA amplified the CDR3 region of rearranged TCR beta genes. On the Illumina HiSeq System, the amplified TCR beta libraries were sequenced as 87-base-pair reads. The paper's processing steps were these. A later analysis tallied 80 million to 95 million unique TCR beta chains across the 610 or so repertoires, and about 12 million of those chains were shared by two or more donors. To remove PCR and sequencing errors, raw reads were error-corrected and collapsed into unique sequences using a nearest-neighbor algorithm that merged closely related sequences. V, D and J gene segments were assigned by aligning CDR3 sequences to IMGT reference sequences. For a sequence to be retained, at least a six-nucleotide match to both a V gene segment and a J gene segment was required. Rearrangements were classified as productive when the CDR3 lacked stop codons and remained in frame with V and J, and all other rearrangements were classified as non-productive. Following IMGT convention, CDR3 was defined as the stretch from the second conserved V-encoded cysteine to the conserved J-encoded phenylalanine. The earlier analysis of approximately 590 of the donors excluded any sequence lacking an unambiguous match to a single V gene segment. An earlier analysis of several hundred of the donors classified V segments as functional when productive rearrangements were above 56.7% and as segregating when the standard deviation between donors was above 5%. A statistical classification framework was developed to diagnose cytomegalovirus status using the catalog of TCR beta chain sequences. In a later analysis, V and J genes were assigned by comparing TCR nucleotide sequences against IMGT/GENE-DB human TR gene sequences. In a later analysis, CDR3 sequences and most-parsimonious VDJ recombination scenarios were assigned using the TCRdist pipeline. In a later analysis, each TCR beta chain was defined by its CDR3 amino acid sequence together with its V-gene family, and reads without a unique V-gene family were excluded. In a later analysis, some 600 highly shared, low-generation-probability nucleotide sequences were removed to address suspected cross-contamination and a sequencing artifact. A later analysis calculated a clonal expansion index for each public chain from normalized within-repertoire ranks of inferred template counts. Generation probabilities in a later analysis came from a VDJ recombination model fitted to out-of-frame rearrangements, and those results were checked against IGoR. Hypergeometric tests were used in a later analysis to score TCR-TCR, TCR-HLA and TCR-CMV co-occurrence, with a repertoire-size bias correction applied to the TCR pairs. In a later analysis, false discovery rates were estimated by permuting HLA or CMV assignments 20 times. In a later analysis, co-occurring TCRs were grouped using DBSCAN, with TCRdist sequence similarity added in when clustering inside HLA-allele-positive subsets. Co-occurrence clustering excluded repertoires with fewer than 30,000 or more than 120,000 public chains, plus five with anomalous nucleotide sharing. The table was pulled from immuneACCESS by TCRdb, which kept in-frame rearrangements only. Such tables lose some clones; where checked, under half of the loss comes from unresolved V genes, and the rest has no known cause. V and J calls and clone size are as listed in that table; D and trimming were resolved from the DNA. The sample has approximately 120,000 clones on record, around 81% of them singletons. Together, the top ten hold 2.2% of the sample.

The origin of this receptor is a woman aged 25 to 39 in good health and CMV-seronegative. Sequencing input: PBMCs.

The nucleotide sequence is TGTGCCAGCAGTGTTGTAGCCAGCCGCACAGATACGCAGTATTTT. Its product reads: CASSVVASRTDTQYF. The chain links TRBV6-1 with TRBJ2-3, with the D segment identity uncertain. Trimming removed 4 bases from V and 1 base from J, leaving 12 bases between the germline ends. CDR1 and CDR2 are read off the germline V gene as MNHNS and SASEGT. There are 15 amino acids in the CDR3, from cysteine to phenylalanine inclusive. Kept here is only the CDR3 DNA, which spans 45 bases and is read in frame from base 1.